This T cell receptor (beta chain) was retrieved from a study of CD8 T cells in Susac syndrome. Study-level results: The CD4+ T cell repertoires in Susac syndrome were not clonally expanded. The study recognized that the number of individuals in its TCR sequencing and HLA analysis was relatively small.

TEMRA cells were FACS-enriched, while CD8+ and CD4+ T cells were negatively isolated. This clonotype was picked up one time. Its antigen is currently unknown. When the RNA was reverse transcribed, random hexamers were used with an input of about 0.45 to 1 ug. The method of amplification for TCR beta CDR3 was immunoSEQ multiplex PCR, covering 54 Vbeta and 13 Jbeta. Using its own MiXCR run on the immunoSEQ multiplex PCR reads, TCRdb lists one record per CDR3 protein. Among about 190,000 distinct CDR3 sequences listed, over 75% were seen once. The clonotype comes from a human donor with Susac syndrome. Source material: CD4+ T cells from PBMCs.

CDR3 loop: CASQKYRVSISSYEQYF. DNA of the CDR3: TGTGCCAGCCAGAAATACAGGGTTTCGATTAGCTCCTACGAGCAGTACTTC. This chain connects TRBV28 to TRBJ2-7, with D perhaps matching TRBD1 (6 bases). This CDR3 is built from 17 residues. Germline lookup yields CDR1 MDHEN and CDR2 SYDVKM. Deletions cut 8 bases from V and 0 bases from J, with 23 bases between.